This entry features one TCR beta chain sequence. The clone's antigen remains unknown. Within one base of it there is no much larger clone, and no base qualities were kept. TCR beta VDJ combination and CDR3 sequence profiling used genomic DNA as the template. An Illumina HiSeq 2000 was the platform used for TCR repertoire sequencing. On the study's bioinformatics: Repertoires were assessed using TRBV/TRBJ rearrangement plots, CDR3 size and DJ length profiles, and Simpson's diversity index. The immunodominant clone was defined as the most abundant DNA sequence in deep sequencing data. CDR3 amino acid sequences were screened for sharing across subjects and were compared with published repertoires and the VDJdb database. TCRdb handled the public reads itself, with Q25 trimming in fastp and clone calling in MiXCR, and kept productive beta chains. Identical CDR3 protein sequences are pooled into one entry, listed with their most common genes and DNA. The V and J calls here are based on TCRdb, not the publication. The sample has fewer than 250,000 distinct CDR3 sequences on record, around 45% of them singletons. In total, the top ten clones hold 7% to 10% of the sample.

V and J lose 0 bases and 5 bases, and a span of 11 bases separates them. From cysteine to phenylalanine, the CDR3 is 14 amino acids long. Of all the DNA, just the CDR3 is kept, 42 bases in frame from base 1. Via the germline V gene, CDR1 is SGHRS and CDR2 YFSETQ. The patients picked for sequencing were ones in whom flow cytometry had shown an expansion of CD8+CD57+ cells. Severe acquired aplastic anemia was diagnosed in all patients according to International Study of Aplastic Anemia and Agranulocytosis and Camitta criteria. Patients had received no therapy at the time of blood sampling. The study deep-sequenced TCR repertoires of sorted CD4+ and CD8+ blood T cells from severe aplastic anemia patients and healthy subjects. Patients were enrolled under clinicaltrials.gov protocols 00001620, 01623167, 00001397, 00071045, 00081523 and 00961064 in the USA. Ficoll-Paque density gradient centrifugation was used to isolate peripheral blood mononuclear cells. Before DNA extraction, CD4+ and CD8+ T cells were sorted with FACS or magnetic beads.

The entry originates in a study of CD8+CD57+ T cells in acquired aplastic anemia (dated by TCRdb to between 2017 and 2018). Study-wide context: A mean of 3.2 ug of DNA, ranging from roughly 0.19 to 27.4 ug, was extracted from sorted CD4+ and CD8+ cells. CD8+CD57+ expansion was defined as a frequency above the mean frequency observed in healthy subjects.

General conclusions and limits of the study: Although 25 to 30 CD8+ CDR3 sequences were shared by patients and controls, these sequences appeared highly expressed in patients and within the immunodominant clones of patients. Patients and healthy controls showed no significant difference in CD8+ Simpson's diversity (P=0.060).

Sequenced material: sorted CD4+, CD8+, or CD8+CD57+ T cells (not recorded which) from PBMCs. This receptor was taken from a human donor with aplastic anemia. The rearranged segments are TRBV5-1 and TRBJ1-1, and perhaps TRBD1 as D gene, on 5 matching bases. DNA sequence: TGCGCCAGCAGCTTGGTGGCGGGGCGGACTGAAGCTTTCTTT. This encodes CASSLVAGRTEAFF. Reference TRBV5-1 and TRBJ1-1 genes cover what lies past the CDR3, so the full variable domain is KAGVTQTPRYLIKTRGQQVTLSCSPISGHRSVSWYQQTPGQGLQFLFEYFSETQRNKGNFPGRFSGRQFSNSRSEMNVSTLELGDSALYLCASSLVAGRTEAFFGQGTRLTVV.